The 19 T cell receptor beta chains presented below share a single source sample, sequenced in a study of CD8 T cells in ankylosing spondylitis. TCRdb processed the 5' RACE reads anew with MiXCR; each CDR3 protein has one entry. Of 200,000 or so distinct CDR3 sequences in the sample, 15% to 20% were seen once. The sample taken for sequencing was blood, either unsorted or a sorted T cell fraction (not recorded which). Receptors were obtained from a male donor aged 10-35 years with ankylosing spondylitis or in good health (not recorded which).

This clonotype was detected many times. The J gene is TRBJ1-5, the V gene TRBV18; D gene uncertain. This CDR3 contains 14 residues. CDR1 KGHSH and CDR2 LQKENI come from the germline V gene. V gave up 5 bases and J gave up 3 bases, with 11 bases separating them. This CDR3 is CASSSWAVNQPQHF. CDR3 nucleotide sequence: TGTGCCAGCTCATCCTGGGCAGTCAATCAGCCCCAGCATTTT.

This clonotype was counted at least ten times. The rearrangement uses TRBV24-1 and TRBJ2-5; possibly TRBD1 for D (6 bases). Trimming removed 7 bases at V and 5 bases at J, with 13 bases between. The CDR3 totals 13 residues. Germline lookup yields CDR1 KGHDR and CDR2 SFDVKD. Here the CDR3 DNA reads TGTGCCACCAGGACAGGTCAAGAGGAGACCCAGTACTTC. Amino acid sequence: CATRTGQEETQYF.

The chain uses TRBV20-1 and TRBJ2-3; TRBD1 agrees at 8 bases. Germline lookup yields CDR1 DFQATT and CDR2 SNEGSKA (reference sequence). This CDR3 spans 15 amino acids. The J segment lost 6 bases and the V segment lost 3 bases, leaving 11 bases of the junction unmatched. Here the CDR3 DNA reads TGCAGTGCTAGGGTTTTCGACAGGGGTTGGGATACGCAGTATTTT. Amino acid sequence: CSARVFDRGWDTQYF.

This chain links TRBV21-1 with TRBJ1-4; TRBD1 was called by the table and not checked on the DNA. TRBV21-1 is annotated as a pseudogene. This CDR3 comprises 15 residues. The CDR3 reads CASSKSGTGDEKLFF. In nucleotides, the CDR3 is TGCGCCAGCAGCAAAAGTGGGACAGGGGATGAAAAACTGTTTTTT.

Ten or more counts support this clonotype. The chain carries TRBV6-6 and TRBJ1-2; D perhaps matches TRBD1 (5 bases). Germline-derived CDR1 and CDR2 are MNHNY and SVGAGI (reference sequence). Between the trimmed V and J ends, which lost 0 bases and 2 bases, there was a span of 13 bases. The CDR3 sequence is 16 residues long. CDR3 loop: CASSYSGAGRNYGYTF. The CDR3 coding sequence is TGTGCCAGCAGTTACTCTGGGGCAGGGAGAAACTATGGCTACACCTTC.

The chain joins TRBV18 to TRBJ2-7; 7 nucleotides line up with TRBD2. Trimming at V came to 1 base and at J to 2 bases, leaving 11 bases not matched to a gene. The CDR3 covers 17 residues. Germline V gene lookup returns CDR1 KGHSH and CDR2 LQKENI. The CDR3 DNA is TGTGCCAGCTCACCACTCGCGAGTTTACGGGAGGCCTACGAGCAGTACTTC. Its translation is CASSPLASLREAYEQYF.

This CDR3 reads CASSSGPLNEQFF. Here the CDR3 DNA reads TGTGCCAGCAGCTCTGGACCCCTCAATGAGCAGTTCTTC. The chain couples TRBV7-7 to TRBJ2-1; D is uncertain. Trimming removed 4 bases at V and 6 bases at J, with 10 bases between. CDR1 SSHAT and CDR2 FNYEAQ come from the germline V gene (reference sequence). This CDR3 has 13 residues.

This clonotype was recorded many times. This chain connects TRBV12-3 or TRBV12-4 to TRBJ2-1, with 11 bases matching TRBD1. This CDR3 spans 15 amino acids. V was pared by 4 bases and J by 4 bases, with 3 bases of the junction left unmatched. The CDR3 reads CASSSGTGGYNEQFF. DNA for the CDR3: TGTGCCAGCAGTTCCGGGACAGGGGGTTACAATGAGCAGTTCTTC.

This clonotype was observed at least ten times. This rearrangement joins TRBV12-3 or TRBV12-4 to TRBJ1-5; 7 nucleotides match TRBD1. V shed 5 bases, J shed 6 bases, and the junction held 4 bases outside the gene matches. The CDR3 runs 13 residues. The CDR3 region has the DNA TGTGCCAGCAGTCCGGGACAGCTTCAGCCCCAGCATTTT. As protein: CASSPGQLQPQHF.

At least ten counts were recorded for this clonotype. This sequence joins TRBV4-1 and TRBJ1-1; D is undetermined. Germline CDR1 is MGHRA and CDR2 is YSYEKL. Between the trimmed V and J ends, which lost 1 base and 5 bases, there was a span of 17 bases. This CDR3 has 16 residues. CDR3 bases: TGCGCCAGCAGCCAAGCCCATGAGACTGGGTGGACTGAAGCTTTCTTT. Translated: CASSQAHETGWTEAFF.

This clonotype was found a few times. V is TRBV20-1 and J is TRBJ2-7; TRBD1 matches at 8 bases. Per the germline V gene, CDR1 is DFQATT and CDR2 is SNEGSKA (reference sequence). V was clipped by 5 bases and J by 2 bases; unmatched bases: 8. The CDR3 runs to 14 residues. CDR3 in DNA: TGCAGTGCTTTCCGGGACAGGCAACCCTACGAGCAGTACGTC. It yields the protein CSAFRDRQPYEQYV.

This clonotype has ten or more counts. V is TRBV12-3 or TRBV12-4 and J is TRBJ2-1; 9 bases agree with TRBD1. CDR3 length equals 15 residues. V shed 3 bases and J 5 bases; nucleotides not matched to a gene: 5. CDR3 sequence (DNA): TGTGCCAGCAGTTTGACAGGGGGGGGGAACAATGAGCAGTTCTTC. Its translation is CASSLTGGGNNEQFF.

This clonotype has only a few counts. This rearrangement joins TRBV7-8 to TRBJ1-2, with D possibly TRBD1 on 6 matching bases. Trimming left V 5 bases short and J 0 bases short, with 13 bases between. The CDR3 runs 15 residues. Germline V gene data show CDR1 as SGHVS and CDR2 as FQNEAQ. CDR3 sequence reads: CASSAPGTPNYGYTF. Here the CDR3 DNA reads TGTGCCAGCAGCGCCCCCGGGACACCTAACTATGGCTACACCTTC.

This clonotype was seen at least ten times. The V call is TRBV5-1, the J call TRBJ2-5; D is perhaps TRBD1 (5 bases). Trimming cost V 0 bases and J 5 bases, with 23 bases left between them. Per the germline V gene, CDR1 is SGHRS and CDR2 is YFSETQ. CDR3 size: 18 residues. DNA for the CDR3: TGCGCCAGCAGCTTGGGGCAGGGTCATTCAAAAAGTGGGGAGACCCAGTACTTC. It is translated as CASSLGQGHSKSGETQYF.

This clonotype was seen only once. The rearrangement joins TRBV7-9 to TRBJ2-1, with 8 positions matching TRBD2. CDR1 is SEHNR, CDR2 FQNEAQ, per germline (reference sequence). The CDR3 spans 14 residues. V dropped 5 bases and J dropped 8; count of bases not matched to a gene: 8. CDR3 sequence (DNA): TGTGCCAGCAGCCCCGAGACGGGAGGGTATGAGCAGTTCTTC. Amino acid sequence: CASSPETGGYEQFF.

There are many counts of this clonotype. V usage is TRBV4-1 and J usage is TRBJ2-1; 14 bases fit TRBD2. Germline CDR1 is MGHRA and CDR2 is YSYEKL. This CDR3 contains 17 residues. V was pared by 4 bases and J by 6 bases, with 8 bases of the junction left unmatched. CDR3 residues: CASSRGPGLAGVNEQFF. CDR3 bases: TGCGCCAGCAGCCGGGGACCGGGACTAGCGGGAGTCAATGAGCAGTTCTTC.

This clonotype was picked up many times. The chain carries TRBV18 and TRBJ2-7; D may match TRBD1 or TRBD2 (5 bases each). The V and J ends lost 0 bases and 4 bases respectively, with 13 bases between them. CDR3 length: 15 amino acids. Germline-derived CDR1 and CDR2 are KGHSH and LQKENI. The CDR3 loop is CASSPPRGAPYEQYF. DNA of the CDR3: TGTGCCAGCTCACCACCGAGAGGGGCGCCGTACGAGCAGTACTTC.

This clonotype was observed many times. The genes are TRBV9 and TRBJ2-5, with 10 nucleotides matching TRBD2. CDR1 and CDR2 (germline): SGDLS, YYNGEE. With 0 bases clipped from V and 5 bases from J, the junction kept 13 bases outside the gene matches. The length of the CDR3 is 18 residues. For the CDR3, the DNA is TGTGCCAGCAGCGTAGGGGTAGCGGGAGGCCCCTCGTTGGAGACCCAGTACTTC. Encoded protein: CASSVGVAGGPSLETQYF.

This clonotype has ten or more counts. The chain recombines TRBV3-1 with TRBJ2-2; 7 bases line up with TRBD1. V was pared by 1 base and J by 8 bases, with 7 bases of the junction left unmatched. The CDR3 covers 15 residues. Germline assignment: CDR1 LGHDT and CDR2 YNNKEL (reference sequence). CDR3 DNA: TGTGCCAGCAGCCAAGTAGGGACAGCTGCTGGGGAGCTGTTTTTT. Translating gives CASSQVGTAAGELFF.